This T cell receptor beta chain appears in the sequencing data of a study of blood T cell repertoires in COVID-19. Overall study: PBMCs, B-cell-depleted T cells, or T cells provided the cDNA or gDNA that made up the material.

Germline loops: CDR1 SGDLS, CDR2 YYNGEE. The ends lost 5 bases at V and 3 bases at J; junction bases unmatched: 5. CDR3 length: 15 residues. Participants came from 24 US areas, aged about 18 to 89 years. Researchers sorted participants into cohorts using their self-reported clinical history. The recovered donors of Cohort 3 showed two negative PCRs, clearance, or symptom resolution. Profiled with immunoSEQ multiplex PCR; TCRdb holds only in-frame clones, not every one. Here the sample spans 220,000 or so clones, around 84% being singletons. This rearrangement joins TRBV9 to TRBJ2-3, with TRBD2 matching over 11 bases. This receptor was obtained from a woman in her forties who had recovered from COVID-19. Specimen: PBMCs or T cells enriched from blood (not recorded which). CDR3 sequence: CASSFWTSGTDTQYF. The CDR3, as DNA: TGTGCCAGCAGTTTTTGGACTAGCGGGACAGATACGCAGTATTTT.